Following are 5 T cell receptor beta chains from one sample sequenced in a study of blood T cell repertoires in COVID-19. Only in-frame clones appear in the TCRdb table, and some are missing; sequencing was by immunoSEQ multiplex PCR. The sample consists of some 230,000 clones, around 83% of them appearing once. Material: peripheral blood. The source is a woman aged 45-65 years with COVID-19, enrolled during active disease.

The CDR3 sequence: CASSHLTGGNEQFF. CDR3 DNA sequence: TGTGCCAGCAGCCACCTTACAGGGGGAAATGAGCAGTTCTTC. The rearrangement joins TRBV27 to TRBJ2-1, with TRBD1 matching over 8 bases. The V segment lost 6 bases and the J segment 7 bases; nucleotides outside the gene matches: 8. This CDR3 is built from 14 residues. CDR1 and CDR2 (germline): MNHEY, SMNVEV (reference sequence).

The rearrangement links TRBV27 to TRBJ2-7, with D perhaps matching TRBD2 (6 bases). Germline CDR1 is MNHEY and CDR2 is SMNVEV (reference sequence). CDR3 size: 14 residues. Trimming left V 3 bases short and J 0 bases short, with 9 bases between. The CDR3 DNA follows: TGTGCCAGCAGTTTCGGGGGTTACTCCTACGAGCAGTACTTC. Translated: CASSFGGYSYEQYF.

The chain carries TRBV4-1 and TRBJ1-1; 9 bases align to TRBD1. Germline CDR1 is MGHRA and CDR2 is YSYEKL. The V gene end was trimmed by 2 bases and the J gene end by 5 bases; junction bases not matched to a gene: 15. The CDR3 is 18 residues long. The CDR3 nucleotides are TGCGCCAGCAGCCAAAGATGGGACTCCGGGACAGGGAGGACTGAAGCTTTCTTT. Encoded protein: CASSQRWDSGTGRTEAFF.

The rearrangement joins TRBV19 to TRBJ1-1; D gene ambiguous. Trimming cost V 7 bases and J 8 bases, with 8 bases left between them. The CDR3 sequence is 10 residues long. Germline CDR1 and CDR2: LNHDA and SQIVND (reference sequence). CDR3 residues: CASIQREAFF. DNA for the CDR3: TGTGCCAGTATCCAGAGGGAAGCTTTCTTT.

The rearrangement links TRBV5-5 to TRBJ1-2, with D unclear. V shed 2 bases and J shed 5 bases, with 16 bases lying between them. The germline V gene encodes CDR1 SGHKS and CDR2 YYEKEE (reference sequence). The CDR3 is made up of 15 amino acids. The CDR3 DNA is TGTGCCAGCAGCTTATCCGGGAAGCCCGCTTATGGCTACACCTTC. This encodes CASSLSGKPAYGYTF.